This TCR beta chain was recorded in a study of PD-L1 blockade in urothelial cancer. Overall study results and limits: A below-median TCR clonality in blood before treatment predicted better survival.

TCRdb's table, derived via immunoSEQ multiplex PCR, lists solely in-frame clones and lacks some. The sample gives about 45,000 clones, roughly four fifths of which show up once; about 12% is in the top ten. Regarding this clone: Its antigen is currently unknown.

Time point here: peripheral blood 6 weeks after treatment start. V trimming: 6 bases; J trimming: 4 bases; junction bases outside the gene matches: 5. Germline assignment: CDR1 MDHEN and CDR2 SYDVKM. The CDR3 covers 14 residues. The sequence derives from a man in his fifties or sixties with urothelial cancer. The V gene is TRBV28, the J gene TRBJ2-2; TRBD1 matches at 7 bases. The material was PBMCs, obtained around atezolizumab (anti-PD-L1) treatment. The CDR3 region is CASRRQGPTGELFF. In DNA, the CDR3 is TGTGCCAGCAGGCGACAGGGACCCACCGGGGAGCTGTTTTTT.